Below are 32 T cell receptor beta chains sequenced from a single sample in a study of shared clonotypes between healthy human individuals. Clones were read by immunoSEQ multiplex PCR, and TCRdb kept only the in-frame ones, dropping some. The table shows some 790,000 clones, with over 55% occurring only once. The material sequenced was memory CD4+ T cells sorted from blood. Subset indicated: CD45RA-negative fraction. Every receptor here comes from a woman under 40 in good health.

V is TRBV28 and J is TRBJ1-2; TRBD1 aligns across 10 bases. V gave up 6 bases and J gave up 4 bases; unmatched junction bases: 5. CDR1 is MDHEN and CDR2 is SYDVKM in the germline V gene. This CDR3 spans 14 amino acids. The CDR3 DNA sequence: TGTGCCAGCAGCCCGACAGGGGGCCTCTATGGCTACACCTTC. Translated: CASSPTGGLYGYTF.

The chain combines TRBV6-5 with TRBJ1-4, with TRBD1 as a possible D gene (5 bases). Germline CDR1 MNHEY, CDR2 SVGAGI. The CDR3 is made up of 11 amino acids. Trimming removed 5 bases at V and 8 bases at J, with 6 bases between. Written as DNA, the CDR3 is TGTGCCAGCAGTAGGACAGAAAAACTGTTTTTT. This translates into CASSRTEKLFF.

This clone was detected a few times. Additional DNA sequences in this sample encode the identical CDR3. The rearrangement joins TRBV5-1 to TRBJ2-2; D not certain. This CDR3 comprises 14 residues. V lost 0 bases and J 2 bases, leaving 5 bases between the germline ends. Germline V gives CDR1 SGHRS, CDR2 YFSETQ. This chain's CDR3 is CASSLETNTGELFF. In DNA form, the CDR3 reads TGCGCCAGCAGCTTGGAGACAAACACCGGGGAGCTGTTTTTT.

With respect to this clone: One junction end does not reproduce the germline sequence, and a read error may be involved. The gene calls are TRBV6-5 and TRBJ1-2; 7 nucleotides line up with TRBD1. This CDR3 is 12 amino acids long. Germline V gives CDR1 MNHEY, CDR2 SVGAGI. The chain's CDR3 is CASSCCRRDSPF. The DNA for the CDR3 is TGTGCCAGCAGTTGTTGTCGAAGGGACAGCCCCTTC.

Comments on this clone: Different DNA sequences within this sample yield the same CDR3. The chain joins TRBV5-1 to TRBJ2-1; 9 positions match TRBD2. The CDR3 loop spans 14 amino acids. After removal of 4 bases from V and 4 bases from J, the junction contained 3 bases not matched to a gene. The germline CDR1 and CDR2 sequences are SGHRS and YFSETQ. CDR3 residues: CASSISGGYNEQFF. In DNA form, the CDR3 reads TGCGCCAGCAGCATTAGCGGGGGTTACAATGAGCAGTTCTTC.

This rearrangement joins TRBV7-9 to TRBJ1-4, with D possibly being TRBD1 (6 bases). Germline V gene data show CDR1 as SEHNR and CDR2 as FQNEAQ (reference sequence). The CDR3 is 14 amino acids. Trimming removed 5 bases from V and 8 bases from J, with 15 bases in between. Here the CDR3 DNA reads TGTGCCAGCAGCCGGGCGGGGGGCCGAGAAAAACTGTTTTTT. Residues: CASSRAGGREKLFF. The full variable domain, its missing parts supplied by reference TRBV7-9 and TRBJ1-4, is DTGVSQNPRHKITKRGQNVTFRCDPISEHNRLYWYRQTLGQGPEFLTYFQNEAQLEKSRLLSDRFSAERPKGSFSTLEIQRTEQGDSAMYLCASSRAGGREKLFFGSGTQLSVL.

This chain connects TRBV19 to TRBJ2-1, with D perhaps matching TRBD1 (6 bases). The CDR3 covers 16 residues. V was shortened by 5 bases and J by 1 base, with 15 bases between the two germline ends. Germline V gene sequence: CDR1 LNHDA, CDR2 SQIVND (reference sequence). CDR3 DNA sequence: TGTGCCAGTAGTTTCCACAGGGTTCGGTCCTACAATGAGCAGTTCTTC. It yields the protein CASSFHRVRSYNEQFF.

The V and J genes are TRBV10-3 and TRBJ2-3; 11 bases fit TRBD2. The CDR3 consists of 16 residues. Trimming took 3 bases from V and 6 from J; bases not matched to a gene: 8. CDR1 is ENHRY and CDR2 is SYGVKD in the germline V gene. In nucleotides, the CDR3 is TGTGCCATCAGTGAAGGGACTAGCGGAGGGGGCGATACGCAGTATTTT. It is translated as CAISEGTSGGGDTQYF.

This clone came up a few times. The chain is built from TRBV7-3 and TRBJ2-2, with 9 bases lining up with TRBD2. The germline gives CDR1 SGHTA, CDR2 FQGTGA. V gave up 0 bases and J gave up 3 bases; unmatched junction bases: 2. This CDR3 region has 16 residues. CDR3 nucleotide sequence: TGTGCCAGCAGCTTAACTCCTAGCGGGGACACCGGGGAGCTGTTTTTT. Protein: CASSLTPSGDTGELFF.

In this sample, this clone turned up a few times. The chain is built from TRBV7-2 and TRBJ2-7; 10 bases are shared with TRBD2. The CDR3 runs to 15 residues. Germline trimming cut 2 bases from V and 1 base from J; bases unmatched to any gene: 2. CDR1 and CDR2 (germline): SGHTA, FQGNSA. CDR3 in DNA: TGTGCCAGCAGCTTAACTAGCGGGGTGTCCTACGAGCAGTACTTC. Residues: CASSLTSGVSYEQYF.

The V gene is TRBV6-5, the J gene TRBJ1-2; weak D call: TRBD1 (6 bases). CDR3 length equals 14 residues. Per germline, CDR1 MNHEY and CDR2 SVGAGI. The V end was cut by 0 bases, the J end by 8 bases, with 13 bases between. The CDR3 sequence is CASSYSWGADGYTF. The CDR3 bases are TGTGCCAGCAGTTACTCCTGGGGGGCAGACGGCTACACCTTC.

The table lists this clone with a few counts. This chain uses TRBV7-8 with TRBJ2-1, with 10 bases aligning to TRBD1. Germline CDR1 is SGHVS and CDR2 is FQNEAQ. The trim removed 8 bases at V and 4 bases at J, leaving 8 bases unmatched. CDR3 length: 15 amino acids. CDR3 sequence: CASLSDRGLYNEQFF. For the CDR3, the DNA is TGTGCCAGCCTATCCGACAGGGGGCTGTACAATGAGCAGTTCTTC.

The CDR3 nucleotides read TGTGCCAGCAGACAGGGGGCGGGCGGGGCCAACGTCCTGACTTTC. Its protein product is CASRQGAGGANVLTF. This chain joins TRBV6-1 and TRBJ2-6, with 9 nucleotides matching TRBD1. The CDR3 totals 15 residues. V lost 6 bases, J lost 4 bases, and 4 bases stayed unmatched. CDR1 and CDR2 from the germline V gene are MNHNS and SASEGT.

With respect to this clone: The DNA is left out, because the CDR3 cannot be placed on it with certainty; the CDR3 is given as TCRdb lists it. The CDR3 loop reads CASTAVAFGADTGELFF. V usage is TRBV21-1 and J usage is TRBJ2-2; TRBD1 reflects the table's D call only, with no check against the DNA. TRBV21-1 is a listed pseudogene. Inclusive of both ends, the CDR3 amounts to 17 amino acids.

As for this clone: This CDR3 is also generated by other DNA sequences in the sample. The chain links TRBV28 to TRBJ1-5, with D uncertain. From germline, CDR1 is MDHEN and CDR2 SYDVKM. This CDR3 has 13 amino acids. Trimming pared 6 bases from V and 4 bases from J, leaving 10 bases between. CDR3 loop: CASSRPPNQPQHF. The CDR3 coding sequence is TGTGCCAGCAGCAGACCCCCGAATCAGCCCCAGCATTTT.

V is TRBV28 and J is TRBJ2-7, with D unresolved. The CDR3 covers 13 residues. Looked up from germline, CDR1 is MDHEN and CDR2 is SYDVKM. V was clipped by 5 bases and J by 1 base, with 9 bases between them. The CDR3 protein is CASSAPNSYEQYF. Written as DNA, the CDR3 is TGTGCCAGCAGTGCCCCGAATTCCTACGAGCAGTACTTC.

The V call is TRBV4-1, the J call TRBJ2-2; D is perhaps TRBD2 (5 bases). Trimming shortened V by 3 bases and J by 4 bases, and 6 bases separated the two germline ends. The CDR3 is 13 residues long. Per the germline V gene, CDR1 is MGHRA and CDR2 is YSYEKL. The CDR3, as DNA: TGCGCCAGCAGCCACAGCGGCACCGGGGAGCTGTTTTTT. Protein product: CASSHSGTGELFF.

This chain joins TRBV28 and TRBJ1-1, with D possibly matching TRBD1 (5 bases). This CDR3 comprises 14 residues. V lost 6 bases, J lost 1 base, and 12 bases lay in between. In germline, CDR1 is MDHEN, CDR2 SYDVKM. The CDR3 spells CASRAGHKNTEAFF. In nucleotides, the CDR3 is TGTGCCAGCAGAGCTGGACATAAGAACACTGAAGCTTTCTTT.

The J gene is TRBJ1-5, the V gene TRBV30; D call uncertain. Looked up from germline, CDR1 is GTSNPN and CDR2 is SVGIG (reference sequence). Trimming took 1 base from V and 3 from J, leaving 10 bases between them. This CDR3 has 14 residues. This CDR3 reads CAWSANTNNQPQHF. CDR3 coding DNA: TGTGCCTGGAGTGCAAATACAAACAATCAGCCCCAGCATTTT.

This chain uses TRBV28 with TRBJ2-5; D is possibly TRBD1 or TRBD2 (6 bases each). This CDR3 is 14 amino acids long. From germline, CDR1 is MDHEN and CDR2 SYDVKM. Trimming stripped 4 bases from V and 5 bases from J, with 14 bases between. CDR3 sequence (DNA): TGTGCCAGCAGTTACACAGGGACTCCCGAGACCCAGTACTTC. It is translated as CASSYTGTPETQYF.

This sequence joins TRBV19 and TRBJ1-2, with D tentatively TRBD1 (5 bases). The V and J ends lost 3 bases and 8 bases respectively, with 16 bases between them. The germline CDR1 and CDR2 sequences are LNHDA and SQIVND (reference sequence). CDR3 length equals 14 residues. The CDR3 DNA reads as TGTGCCAGTAGTATTTCGGGGCAGGCGCCCGGCTACACCTTC. Protein sequence: CASSISGQAPGYTF. Supplemented by reference TRBV19 and TRBJ1-2, the full variable domain reads DGGITQSPKYLFRKEGQNVTLSCEQNLNHDAMYWYRQDPGQGLRLIYYSQIVNDFQKGDIAEGYSVSREKKESFPLTVTSAQKNPTAFYLCASSISGQAPGYTFGSGTRLTVV.

This clone was detected only a few times. The V and J genes are TRBV11-2 and TRBJ1-3; D may be TRBD1 (6 bases). The germline V and J ends were trimmed by 5 bases and 0 bases, with 14 bases remaining between them. CDR3 size: 16 residues. In germline, CDR1 is SGHAT, CDR2 FQNNGV. Here the CDR3 DNA reads TGTGCCAGCAGCACGACAGGAGTCAACTCTGGAAACACCATATATTTT. It translates to CASSTTGVNSGNTIYF. Supplemented by reference TRBV11-2 and TRBJ1-3, the full variable domain reads EAGVAQSPRYKIIEKRQSVAFWCNPISGHATLYWYQQILGQGPKLLIQFQNNGVVDDSQLPKDRFSAERLKGVDSTLKIQPAKLEDSAVYLCASSTTGVNSGNTIYFGEGSWLTVV.

This clone appeared many times. In the same sample, other DNA sequences code for this CDR3. The rearrangement links TRBV5-6 to TRBJ2-3; 11 nucleotides match TRBD2. Germline V gives CDR1 SGHDT, CDR2 YYEEEE. J was trimmed by 0 bases and V by 5 bases; bases with no gene match: 2. This CDR3 comprises 15 residues. The CDR3 DNA is TGTGCCAGCAGACTAGCGGGAGAAAGCACAGATACGCAGTATTTT. Encoded protein: CASRLAGESTDTQYF.

Details on this clone: The sample contains more than one DNA sequence encoding this CDR3. The J gene is TRBJ1-1, the V gene TRBV28; D is unclear. V was pared by 3 bases and J by 8 bases, with 7 bases between. Germline lookup yields CDR1 MDHEN and CDR2 SYDVKM. The CDR3 contains 11 residues. The CDR3 region is CASSLRREAFF. The DNA of the CDR3 is TGTGCCAGCAGTTTGCGGCGGGAAGCTTTCTTT.

The rearrangement joins TRBV5-1 to TRBJ2-5; D is unclear. V was pared by 0 bases and J by 0 bases, with 12 bases between. CDR3 length equals 16 residues. CDR1 and CDR2 (germline): SGHRS, YFSETQ. The CDR3 DNA reads TGCGCCAGCAGCTTGGGGCTGTTGGGGAACCAAGAGACCCAGTACTTC. Protein sequence: CASSLGLLGNQETQYF.

The chain couples TRBV19 to TRBJ1-1, with 7 bases aligning to TRBD1. This CDR3 spans 16 amino acids. Germline V gene sequence: CDR1 LNHDA, CDR2 SQIVND (reference sequence). Trimming at V came to 5 bases and at J to 1 base, leaving 10 bases not matched to a gene. CDR3 sequence reads: CASSLSAGTANTEAFF. CDR3 in DNA: TGTGCCAGTAGTTTATCCGCCGGGACAGCGAACACTGAAGCTTTCTTT. Drawing the rest from reference TRBV19 and TRBJ1-1, the complete variable domain is DGGITQSPKYLFRKEGQNVTLSCEQNLNHDAMYWYRQDPGQGLRLIYYSQIVNDFQKGDIAEGYSVSREKKESFPLTVTSAQKNPTAFYLCASSLSAGTANTEAFFGQGTRLTVV.

This clone was seen a few times. The V gene is TRBV28, the J gene TRBJ2-1; D possibly corresponds to TRBD2 (7 bases). CDR1 and CDR2 (germline): MDHEN, SYDVKM. The CDR3 runs 15 residues. Trimming stripped 8 bases from V and 2 bases from J, with 16 bases between. The CDR3 protein is CASGVGGAPYNEQFF. Here the CDR3 DNA reads TGTGCCAGCGGAGTTGGGGGGGCACCCTACAATGAGCAGTTCTTC.

The chain carries TRBV27 and TRBJ1-1; 7 nucleotides line up with TRBD1. CDR3 length: 14 amino acids. Germline V gene lookup returns CDR1 MNHEY and CDR2 SMNVEV (reference sequence). V shed 5 bases, J shed 1 base, and the junction held 4 bases outside the gene matches. CDR3 in amino acids: CASSPRDRNTEAFF. The CDR3 DNA reads as TGTGCCAGCAGTCCGCGGGACAGGAACACTGAAGCTTTCTTT.

V usage is TRBV5-1 and J usage is TRBJ2-7; D not certain. The CDR3 loop spans 12 amino acids. Trimming removed 4 bases at V and 2 bases at J, with 7 bases between. Germline CDR1 reads SGHRS; CDR2 reads YFSETQ. The CDR3: CASSPDPYEQYF. In nucleotides, the CDR3 is TGCGCCAGCAGCCCGGACCCCTACGAGCAGTACTTC.

V and J are TRBV5-1 and TRBJ2-3; D not resolved. Trimming left V 5 bases short and J 4 bases short, with 14 bases between. The CDR3 contains 14 residues. Germline assignment: CDR1 SGHRS and CDR2 YFSETQ. This CDR3 is CASSSPGGPDTQYF. The CDR3 DNA reads TGCGCCAGCAGTAGCCCTGGTGGGCCAGATACGCAGTATTTT.

The V and J genes are TRBV7-8 and TRBJ2-3, with 9 bases lining up with TRBD1. Germline loops: CDR1 SGHVS, CDR2 FQNEAQ. The CDR3 spans 15 residues. V trimming: 1 base; J trimming: 4 bases; junction bases outside the gene matches: 3. CDR3 protein: CASSLGDRGSDTQYF. CDR3 bases: TGTGCCAGCAGCTTAGGTGACAGGGGGTCAGATACGCAGTATTTT.

The DNA of the CDR3 is TGTGCCTGCTCGACAGGGAATGGGGGCTCTGGAAACACCATATATTTT. Translating it yields CACSTGNGGSGNTIYF. The chain carries TRBV30 and TRBJ1-3; 7 bases match TRBD1. The ends lost 6 bases at V and 0 bases at J; junction bases unmatched: 11. Germline V gene sequence: CDR1 GTSNPN, CDR2 SVGIG (reference sequence). The CDR3 contains 16 residues.